This entry lists 9 T cell receptor beta chains sequenced from one sample in a study of shared clonotypes between healthy human individuals. Profiled with immunoSEQ multiplex PCR; TCRdb holds only in-frame clones, not every one. The data contain 2 million to 3 million clones, roughly nine tenths of them seen just once; the ten biggest clones take up over 0.12%. Specimen: naive CD4+ T cells sorted from blood. Subset reported: CD45RA+ positively selected. The source of these receptors is a man between 18 and 29 years old in good health.

The chain combines TRBV5-1 with TRBJ2-3; 13 bases map to TRBD2. V trimming: 0 bases; J trimming: 2 bases; junction bases outside the gene matches: 12. The germline gives CDR1 SGHRS, CDR2 YFSETQ. The CDR3 loop spans 20 amino acids. CDR3 in amino acids: CASSLEGLAGKGADTDTQYF. The CDR3 DNA sequence: TGCGCCAGCAGCTTGGAGGGACTAGCGGGAAAGGGGGCGGACACAGATACGCAGTATTTT.

This chain connects TRBV5-1 to TRBJ2-3; D perhaps matches TRBD2 (6 bases). This CDR3 region has 15 residues. Germline V lookup: CDR1 SGHRS, CDR2 YFSETQ. V lost 4 bases to trimming and J lost 5 bases, with 17 bases between them. The CDR3 coding sequence is TGCGCCAGCAGCCGGACCTGGGAGGTACAAGATACGCAGTATTTT. Translating it yields CASSRTWEVQDTQYF.

This chain uses TRBV6-1 with TRBJ2-5; 9 nucleotides align to TRBD1. This CDR3 region has 14 residues. The J segment lost 5 bases and the V segment lost 6 bases, leaving 7 bases of the junction unmatched. In germline, CDR1 is MNHNS, CDR2 SASEGT. The CDR3 DNA follows: TGTGCCAGCAGGAGGACAGGGGACAAGGAGACCCAGTACTTC. It is translated as CASRRTGDKETQYF.

The chain joins TRBV5-1 to TRBJ2-7; D perhaps matches TRBD2 (5 bases). CDR3 length: 14 amino acids. Trimming stripped 5 bases from V and 2 bases from J, with 14 bases between. CDR1 SGHRS and CDR2 YFSETQ come from the germline V gene. CDR3 region: CASSQGGPPYEQYF. In DNA, the CDR3 is TGCGCCAGCAGTCAAGGCGGGCCCCCCTACGAGCAGTACTTC.

The rearrangement uses TRBV5-8 and TRBJ2-1, with TRBD1 as a possible D gene (6 bases). The CDR3 is 17 residues long. CDR1 SGHTS and CDR2 YDEGEE come from the germline V gene. With 4 bases removed from V and 6 bases from J, the gap between germline ends came to 23 bases. In DNA form, the CDR3 reads TGTGCCAGCAGCCTCCGGGTTAAGGACAGTTTCACCAATGAGCAGTTCTTC. This sequence encodes CASSLRVKDSFTNEQFF.

A remark on this clone: Germline and junction disagree at one end, which may indicate a read error. This chain joins TRBV28 and TRBJ1-1, with a weak D call TRBD1 (5 bases). The CDR3 is 13 residues long. The germline CDR1 and CDR2 sequences are MDHEN and SYDVKM. The CDR3 here is CASSFGANAEAFF. The CDR3 DNA sequence: TGTGCCAGCAGTTTCGGGGCGAACGCTGAAGCTTTCTTT.

Points on this clone: Being one base from a much bigger clone, this may be a read error. The V gene is TRBV11-3, the J gene TRBJ2-5; no clear D gene. CDR3 length equals 11 residues. Germline V gene sequence: CDR1 SGHNT, CDR2 YENEEA. V was pared by 0 bases and J by 4 bases, with 0 bases between. This CDR3 is CASSLEETQYF. The CDR3 DNA follows: TGTGCCAGCAGCTTAGAAGAGACCCAGTACTTC. Full variable domain (rest looked up from reference TRBV11-3 and TRBJ2-5): EAGVVQSPRYKIIEKKQPVAFWCNPISGHNTLYWYLQNLGQGPELLIRYENEEAVDDSQLPKDRFSAERLKGVDSTLKIQPAELGDSAVYLCASSLEETQYFGPGTRLLVL.

About this clone itself: Other DNA sequences in the same sample also yield this CDR3. The chain employs TRBV5-1 and TRBJ1-1; TRBD1 might be the D (5 bases). Germline V lookup: CDR1 SGHRS, CDR2 YFSETQ. The CDR3 has 14 residues. V was cut by 4 bases and J by 1 base, with 11 bases left in between. CDR3 protein: CASSVTGGNTEAFF. CDR3 coding DNA: TGCGCCAGCAGCGTGACGGGGGGGAACACTGAAGCTTTCTTT.

The chain employs TRBV10-3 and TRBJ1-1; D unclear. The length of the CDR3 is 11 residues. Germline CDR1 and CDR2: ENHRY and SYGVKD. V was trimmed by 10 bases and J by 1 base, leaving 7 bases between them. In DNA form, the CDR3 reads TGTGCCACTCTGAGGAACACTGAAGCTTTCTTT. Translation gives CATLRNTEAFF.